One sample yielded the 15 T cell receptor beta chains listed below, sequenced in a study of glioma-infiltrating T cells after dendritic cell vaccination. The table came from immunoSEQ multiplex PCR; TCRdb's copy has only in-frame clones and leaves some out. This sample yields tens of thousands of clones, of which 85% are seen a single time; over 6.5% belongs to the top ten. Noted time point: after dendritic cell vaccination, including at tumor progression/relapse. Sample: blood, taken after dendritic cell vaccination. Receptors originate from a human donor with glioblastoma.

The V gene is TRBV7-2, the J gene TRBJ2-5; TRBD1 is a possible D gene (5 bases). This CDR3 has 15 amino acids. Deletions cut 3 bases from V and 1 base from J, with 12 bases between. Germline V gene sequence: CDR1 SGHTA, CDR2 FQGNSA. The DNA for the CDR3 is TGTGCCAGCAGCTTCAGGGTGAGGAGCCAAGAGACCCAGTACTTC. It codes for CASSFRVRSQETQYF.

The V and J genes are TRBV6-6 and TRBJ2-3; 9 nucleotides agree with TRBD1. The CDR3 consists of 14 residues. Trimming cost V 5 bases and J 2 bases; bases outside gene matches: 2. Per the germline V gene, CDR1 is MNHNY and CDR2 is SVGAGI (reference sequence). The CDR3 DNA reads TGTGCCAGCAGTGGGGACAGGGACACAGATACGCAGTATTTT. Translated: CASSGDRDTDTQYF.

This sequence joins TRBV6-4 and TRBJ2-1, with D perhaps TRBD2 (5 bases). V was trimmed by 0 bases and J by 10 bases, leaving 10 bases between them. The CDR3 loop spans 13 amino acids. Germline V gene sequence: CDR1 MRHNA, CDR2 SNTAGT. The CDR3, as DNA: TGTGCCAGCAGTGACTCCGGGGTACAAGAGCAGTTCTTC. This gives the protein CASSDSGVQEQFF.

This clone was seen a few times. The CDR3 is CASSADGGGPTDTQYF. In DNA, the CDR3 is TGTGCCAGCAGCGCAGACGGGGGAGGGCCCACAGATACGCAGTATTTT. This rearrangement joins TRBV9 to TRBJ2-3; TRBD2 agrees at 7 bases. Trimming took 3 bases from V and 2 from J; bases not matched to a gene: 9. Germline CDR1 reads SGDLS; CDR2 reads YYNGEE. CDR3 size: 16 residues.

This chain connects TRBV11-2 to TRBJ1-2, with 7 nucleotides matching TRBD1. V was pared by 5 bases and J by 4 bases, with 4 bases of the junction left unmatched. Germline V gene data show CDR1 as SGHAT and CDR2 as FQNNGV. The CDR3 length is 13 residues. As DNA, the CDR3 is TGTGCCAGCAGCCGACAGGGAGTCTATGGCTACACCTTC. Translated: CASSRQGVYGYTF.

The CDR3 loop is CASSIRQGNTEAFF. CDR3 bases: TGCGCCAGCAGCATTCGACAGGGGAACACTGAAGCTTTCTTT. J is TRBJ1-1 and V is TRBV5-1, with 7 bases identical to TRBD1. There are 14 residues in the CDR3. Germline CDR1 SGHRS, CDR2 YFSETQ. J was trimmed by 1 base and V by 4 bases; bases with no gene match: 4.

Here the CDR3 DNA reads TGTGCCAGTAAACGGGACTCAAAAGAGACCCAGTACTTC. Translating gives CASKRDSKETQYF. This chain connects TRBV2 to TRBJ2-5, with D possibly TRBD2 on 6 matching bases. Per the germline V gene, CDR1 is SNHLY and CDR2 is FYNNEI. V lost 9 bases, J lost 3 bases, and 14 bases lay in between. This CDR3 has 13 residues.

The rearrangement joins TRBV6-6 to TRBJ1-1; maybe TRBD1 (6 bases). Germline CDR1 MNHNY, CDR2 SVGAGI (reference sequence). This CDR3 comprises 13 residues. The ends were cut back, 3 bases at V and 4 bases at J, with 9 bases in the middle. Here the CDR3 reads CASSYEGVTEAFF. The CDR3 region has the DNA TGTGCCAGCAGTTATGAGGGGGTCACTGAAGCTTTCTTT.

The rearrangement links TRBV7-6 to TRBJ1-3; D ambiguous. Trimming stripped 3 bases from V and 2 bases from J, with 8 bases between. Germline CDR1 and CDR2: SGHVS and FNYEAQ. The length of the CDR3 is 14 residues. CDR3 loop: CASSLPGTGNTIYF. Here the CDR3 DNA reads TGTGCCAGCAGCTTGCCGGGAACTGGAAACACCATATATTTT.

This clone came up once. The V call is TRBV18, the J call TRBJ2-5; D is possibly TRBD1 (6 bases). The J call may not be correct, given that the DNA end is closer to TRBJ2-7. The CDR3 spans 15 residues. Germline CDR1 is KGHSH and CDR2 is LQKENI. The CDR3 here is CASSPSRTVNYEQYF. The CDR3, as DNA: TGTGCCAGCTCACCTTCTCGGACAGTCAACTACGAGCAGTACTTC.

The rearrangement joins TRBV5-6 to TRBJ2-5; D might be TRBD1 (5 bases). The germline V and J ends were trimmed by 3 bases and 5 bases, with 11 bases remaining between them. The CDR3 is 13 residues long. Germline lookup yields CDR1 SGHDT and CDR2 YYEEEE. CDR3 sequence (DNA): TGTGCCAGCAGCTGGACAACCCCCGAGACCCAGTACTTC. Protein: CASSWTTPETQYF.

The chain carries TRBV27 and TRBJ2-1; maybe TRBD2 (5 bases). Trimming left V 0 bases short and J 12 bases short, with 21 bases between. CDR1 is MNHEY and CDR2 is SMNVEV in the germline V gene (reference sequence). The CDR3 has 16 residues. The CDR3 region is CASSLSERVLIDGQFF. CDR3 in DNA: TGTGCCAGCAGTTTATCGGAGAGGGTTCTTATCGACGGGCAGTTCTTC.

The chain links TRBV7-9 to TRBJ2-3, with 10 bases fitting TRBD2. With V trimmed by 7 bases and J by 1 base, 14 bases remained unmatched. The CDR3 spans 18 residues. The germline gives CDR1 SEHNR, CDR2 FQNEAQ (reference sequence). The CDR3 DNA reads TGTGCCAGCACCCCTCGACGACTAGCGGGCCCTCGCACAGATACGCAGTATTTT. The encoded protein is CASTPRRLAGPRTDTQYF.

J is TRBJ2-2 and V is TRBV7-3; 7 bases align to TRBD1. V shed 3 bases, J shed 5 bases, and the junction held 6 bases outside the gene matches. Per the germline V gene, CDR1 is SGHTA and CDR2 is FQGTGA. This CDR3 contains 15 residues. CDR3 sequence reads: CASSLGQSRTGELFF. The CDR3 bases are TGTGCCAGCAGCTTGGGACAGTCGAGGACCGGGGAGCTGTTTTTT.

CDR3 in amino acids: CASSTQGYSETQYF. The CDR3 DNA is TGCGCCAGCAGCACACAGGGGTATTCGGAGACCCAGTACTTC. This chain links TRBV10-2 with TRBJ2-5; TRBD1 agrees at 7 bases. Trimming took 6 bases from V and 5 from J; bases not matched to a gene: 9. From germline, CDR1 is WSHSY and CDR2 SAAADI. This CDR3 spans 14 amino acids.